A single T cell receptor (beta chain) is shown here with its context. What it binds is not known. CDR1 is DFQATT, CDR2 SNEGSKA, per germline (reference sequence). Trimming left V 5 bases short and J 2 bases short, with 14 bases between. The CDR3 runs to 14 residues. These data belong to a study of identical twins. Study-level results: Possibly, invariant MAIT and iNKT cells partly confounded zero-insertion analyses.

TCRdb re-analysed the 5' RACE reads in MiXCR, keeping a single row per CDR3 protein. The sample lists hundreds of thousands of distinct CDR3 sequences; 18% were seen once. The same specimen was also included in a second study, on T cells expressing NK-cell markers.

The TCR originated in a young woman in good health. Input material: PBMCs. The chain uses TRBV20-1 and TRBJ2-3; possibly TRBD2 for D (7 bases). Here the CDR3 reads CSASPGGLTDTQYF. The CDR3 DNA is TGCAGTGCTTCCCCCGGGGGGCTCACAGATACGCAGTATTTT.